Sequencing of this T cell receptor beta chain was carried out in a study of response to subunit inactivated influenza vaccine. This clonotype came up many times. Its antigen is unidentified. The length of the CDR3 is 17 residues. Germline CDR1 and CDR2: LGHNA and YSLEER. V trimming: 0 bases; J trimming: 8 bases; junction bases outside the gene matches: 6. General study results and limits: Few additional T cells are recruited per seasonal influenza vaccination, authors suggested.

TCRdb re-analysed the RT-PCR reads in MiXCR, keeping a single row per CDR3 protein. In the table there are roughly 500,000 distinct CDR3 sequences, approximately 16% of which are singletons. The sample consisted of CD4+ T cells sorted from PBMCs, taken around 25 months after vaccination. The origin of this receptor is a man aged 45 to 70 who received an inactivated influenza vaccine. The chain links TRBV4-3 to TRBJ2-1; 14 bases fit TRBD2. CDR3 sequence (DNA): TGCGCCAGCAGCCAAGAAAGGGGGACTAGCGGGGGCTATGAGCAGTTCTTC. It encodes CASSQERGTSGGYEQFF.